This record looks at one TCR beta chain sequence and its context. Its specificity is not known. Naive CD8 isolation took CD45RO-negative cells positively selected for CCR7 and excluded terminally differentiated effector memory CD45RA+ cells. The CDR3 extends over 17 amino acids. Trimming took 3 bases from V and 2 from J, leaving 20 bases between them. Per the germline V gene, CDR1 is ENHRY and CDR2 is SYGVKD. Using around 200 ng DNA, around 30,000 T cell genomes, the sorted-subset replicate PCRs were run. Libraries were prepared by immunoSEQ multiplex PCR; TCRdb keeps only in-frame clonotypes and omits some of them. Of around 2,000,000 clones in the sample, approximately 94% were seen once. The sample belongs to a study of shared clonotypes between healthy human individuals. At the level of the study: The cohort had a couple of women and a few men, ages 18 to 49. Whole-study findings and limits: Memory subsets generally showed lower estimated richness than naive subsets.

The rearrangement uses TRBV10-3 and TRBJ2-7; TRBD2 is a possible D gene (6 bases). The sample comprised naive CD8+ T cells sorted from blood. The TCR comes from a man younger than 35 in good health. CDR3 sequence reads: CAISDTRGERSTYEQYF. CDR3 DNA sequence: TGTGCCATCAGTGACACCCGCGGGGAGCGGAGCACCTACGAGCAGTACTTC.